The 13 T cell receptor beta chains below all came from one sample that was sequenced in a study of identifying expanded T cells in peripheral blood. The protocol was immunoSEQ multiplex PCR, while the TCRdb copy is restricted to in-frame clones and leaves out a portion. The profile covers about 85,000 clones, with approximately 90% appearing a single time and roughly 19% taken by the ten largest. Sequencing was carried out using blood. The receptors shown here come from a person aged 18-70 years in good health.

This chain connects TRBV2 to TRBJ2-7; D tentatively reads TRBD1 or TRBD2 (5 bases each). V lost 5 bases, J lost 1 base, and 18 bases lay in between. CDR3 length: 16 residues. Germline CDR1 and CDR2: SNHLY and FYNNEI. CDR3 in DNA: TGTGCCAGCAGTAGACCCAGGACACGGACTTCCTACGAGCAGTACTTC. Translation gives CASSRPRTRTSYEQYF.

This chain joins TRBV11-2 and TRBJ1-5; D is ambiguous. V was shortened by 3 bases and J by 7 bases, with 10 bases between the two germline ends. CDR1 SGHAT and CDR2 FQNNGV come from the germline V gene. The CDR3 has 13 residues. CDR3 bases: TGTGCCAGCAGCTTGACGGCTAACCAGCCCCAGCATTTT. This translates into CASSLTANQPQHF.

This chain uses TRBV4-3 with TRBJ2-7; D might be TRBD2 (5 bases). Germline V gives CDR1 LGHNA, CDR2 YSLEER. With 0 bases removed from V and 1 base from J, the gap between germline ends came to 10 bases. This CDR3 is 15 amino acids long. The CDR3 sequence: CASSQDQRRSYEQYF. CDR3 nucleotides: TGCGCCAGCAGCCAAGACCAGCGGAGATCCTACGAGCAGTACTTC.

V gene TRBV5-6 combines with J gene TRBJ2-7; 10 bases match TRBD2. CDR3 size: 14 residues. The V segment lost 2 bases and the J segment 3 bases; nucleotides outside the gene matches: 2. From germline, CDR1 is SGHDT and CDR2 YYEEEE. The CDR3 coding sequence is TGTGCCAGCAGCTTTGGACTAGCGGACTACGAGCAGTACTTC. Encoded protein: CASSFGLADYEQYF.

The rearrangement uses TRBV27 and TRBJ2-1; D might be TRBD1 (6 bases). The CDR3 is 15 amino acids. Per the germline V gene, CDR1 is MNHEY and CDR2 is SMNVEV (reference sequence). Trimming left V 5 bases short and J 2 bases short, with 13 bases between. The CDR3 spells CASSPIQGTYNEQFF. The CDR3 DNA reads TGTGCCAGCAGTCCGATCCAGGGGACCTACAATGAGCAGTTCTTC.

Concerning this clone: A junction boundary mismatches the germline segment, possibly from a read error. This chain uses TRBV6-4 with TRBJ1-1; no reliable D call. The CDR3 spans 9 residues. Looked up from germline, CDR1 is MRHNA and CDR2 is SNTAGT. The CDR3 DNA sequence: TGTGTCAGCAATGGGGAAGCTTTCTTT. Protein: CVSNGEAFF.

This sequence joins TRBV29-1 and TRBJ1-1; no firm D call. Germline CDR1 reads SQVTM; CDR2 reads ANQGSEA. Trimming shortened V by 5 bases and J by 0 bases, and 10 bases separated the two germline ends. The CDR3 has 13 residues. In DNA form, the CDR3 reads TGCAGCGTTATGATATTCATGAACACTGAAGCTTTCTTT. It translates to CSVMIFMNTEAFF. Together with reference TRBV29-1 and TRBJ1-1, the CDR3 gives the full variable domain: SAVISQKPSRDICQRGTSLTIQCQVDSQVTMMFWYRQQPGQSLTLIATANQGSEATYESGFVIDKFPISRPNLTFSTLTVSNMSPEDSSIYLCSVMIFMNTEAFFGQGTRLTVV.

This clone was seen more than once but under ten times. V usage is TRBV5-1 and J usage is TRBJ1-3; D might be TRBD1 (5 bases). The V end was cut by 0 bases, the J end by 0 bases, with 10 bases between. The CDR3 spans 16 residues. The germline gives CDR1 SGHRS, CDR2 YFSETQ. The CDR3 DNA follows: TGCGCCAGCAGCTTGGTTGGCAGGGACTCTGGAAACACCATATATTTT. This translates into CASSLVGRDSGNTIYF.

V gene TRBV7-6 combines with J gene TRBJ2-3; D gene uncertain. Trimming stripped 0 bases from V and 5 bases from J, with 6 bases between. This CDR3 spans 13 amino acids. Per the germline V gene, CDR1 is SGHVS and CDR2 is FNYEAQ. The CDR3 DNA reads TGTGCCAGCAGCTTAGCACTCGAAGATACGCAGTATTTT. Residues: CASSLALEDTQYF. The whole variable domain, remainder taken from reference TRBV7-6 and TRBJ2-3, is GAGVSQSPRYKVTKRGQDVALRCDPISGHVSLYWYRQALGQGPEFLTYFNYEAQQDKSGLPNDRFSAERPEGSISTLTIQRTEQRDSAMYRCASSLALEDTQYFGPGTRLTVL.

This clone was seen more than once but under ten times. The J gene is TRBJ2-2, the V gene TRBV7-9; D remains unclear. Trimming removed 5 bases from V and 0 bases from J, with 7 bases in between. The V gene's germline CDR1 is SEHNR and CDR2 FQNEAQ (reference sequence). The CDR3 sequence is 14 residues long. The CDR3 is CASSTDANTGELFF. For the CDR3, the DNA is TGTGCCAGCAGCACAGATGCGAACACCGGGGAGCTGTTTTTT.

Written as DNA, the CDR3 is TGTGCTAGTGGTCGGGGAGGAGACAGGGGAGTCTCGGGCTACACCTTC. Its protein product is CASGRGGDRGVSGYTF. The chain employs TRBV12-5 and TRBJ1-2, with 8 bases fitting TRBD1. From germline, CDR1 is LGHNT and CDR2 FRNRAP. Germline trimming cut 5 bases from V and 8 bases from J; bases unmatched to any gene: 16. The CDR3 sequence is 16 residues long.

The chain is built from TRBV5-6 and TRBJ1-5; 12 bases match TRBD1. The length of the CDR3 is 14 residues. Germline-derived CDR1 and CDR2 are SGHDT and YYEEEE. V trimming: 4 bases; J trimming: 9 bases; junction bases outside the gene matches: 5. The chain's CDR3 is CASSLGQGASPQHF. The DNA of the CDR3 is TGTGCCAGCAGCCTGGGACAGGGGGCATCGCCCCAGCATTTT.

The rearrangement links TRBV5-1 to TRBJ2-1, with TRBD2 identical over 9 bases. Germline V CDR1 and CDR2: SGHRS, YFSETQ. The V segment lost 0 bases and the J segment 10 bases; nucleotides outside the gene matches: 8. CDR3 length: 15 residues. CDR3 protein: CASSLGASGDQEQFF. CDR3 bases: TGCGCCAGCAGCTTGGGGGCTAGCGGGGATCAGGAGCAGTTCTTC.